The 3 T cell receptor beta chains given below trace back to one sample, sequenced in a study of T-cell reconstitution after alpha-beta-depleted transplantation in children. The TCRbeta library incorporated unique molecular identifiers. From the PCR reads, TCRdb called clonotypes with MiXCR, one entry per CDR3 protein. The table includes about 58,000 distinct CDR3 sequences, 44% detected once. Sequenced material: PBMCs, mostly from graft donor cells, taken 360 days after TCRalphabeta/CD19-depleted stem cell transplant. These receptors came from a male patient under 18 who had a stem cell transplant for acute lymphoblastic leukemia, so the T cells may come from the graft donor.

This chain links TRBV4-2 with TRBJ2-1; no firm D call. Trimming cost V 4 bases and J 3 bases, with 37 bases left between them. Per the germline V gene, CDR1 is LGHNA and CDR2 is YNFKEQ. The CDR3 is made up of 23 amino acids. The CDR3 here is CASSRIITPSRLGSYYYYNEQFF. In DNA, the CDR3 is TGTGCCAGCAGCCGAATTATAACTCCGTCGAGATTAGGGTCCTACTACTACTACAATGAGCAGTTCTTC.

The chain employs TRBV20-1 and TRBJ2-7; 8 bases are a match to TRBD1. CDR3 length equals 12 residues. Germline CDR1 reads DFQATT; CDR2 reads SNEGSKA (reference sequence). J was trimmed by 3 bases and V by 5 bases; bases with no gene match: 3. The CDR3 sequence is CSASDRGYEQYF. CDR3 coding DNA: TGCAGTGCTTCAGACAGGGGCTACGAGCAGTACTTC.

The CDR3 region has the DNA TGTGCCAGCAGCCGCGGACAGATTGAAGCTTTCTTT. It codes for CASSRGQIEAFF. The chain employs TRBV12-3 or TRBV12-4 and TRBJ1-1; weak D call: TRBD1 (6 bases). The length of the CDR3 is 12 residues. Trimming removed 6 bases from V and 7 bases from J, with 12 bases in between.